This paragraph reports one T cell receptor (beta chain). This may be a read error: a much more frequent sequence differs by one nucleotide. The sample holds other DNA sequences that translate to the same CDR3. The entry originates in a study of metastatic and nonmetastatic thyroid tumors. The wider study: Repertoires from blood and tumor or nodule tissue of malignant and benign thyroid patients were compared.

No patient had received any treatment before thyroid surgery. TCRdb reanalyzed the PCR reads via MiXCR. This sample yields 90,000 or so clones, of which around 9.1% are seen a single time; approximately 8.8% belongs to the top ten. Sequencing was carried out using blood. The clonotype was recovered from a female donor with papillary thyroid cancer or a benign thyroid nodule (not recorded which). Some clones in this sample may be carry-over from other donors' samples.

CDR3 in amino acids: CASSRAPGQGAYEQYF. CDR3 DNA sequence: TGTGCCAGCTCTAGAGCACCGGGACAGGGGGCATACGAGCAGTACTTT. The rearrangement uses TRBV18 and TRBJ2-7; TRBD1 matches at 12 bases. This CDR3 comprises 16 residues. CDR1 is KGHSH, CDR2 LQKENI, per germline.